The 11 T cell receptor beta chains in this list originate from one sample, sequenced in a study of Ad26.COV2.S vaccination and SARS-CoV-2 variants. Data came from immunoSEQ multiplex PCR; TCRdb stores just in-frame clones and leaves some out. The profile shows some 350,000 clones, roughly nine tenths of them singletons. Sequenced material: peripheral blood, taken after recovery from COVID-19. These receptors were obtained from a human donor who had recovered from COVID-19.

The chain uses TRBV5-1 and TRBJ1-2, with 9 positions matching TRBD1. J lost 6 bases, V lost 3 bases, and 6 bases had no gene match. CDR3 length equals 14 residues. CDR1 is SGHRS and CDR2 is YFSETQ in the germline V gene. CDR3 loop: CASSSLQGAHGYTF. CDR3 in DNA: TGCGCCAGCAGCTCCTTACAGGGGGCCCATGGCTACACCTTC.

The CDR3 spells CASSKTGTEAFF. The CDR3 DNA reads TGTGCCAGTAGTAAGACGGGGACTGAAGCTTTCTTT. V is TRBV19 and J is TRBJ1-1; no firm D call. Deletions cut 4 bases from V and 5 bases from J, with 8 bases between. This CDR3 region has 12 residues. Germline V CDR1 and CDR2: LNHDA, SQIVND (reference sequence).

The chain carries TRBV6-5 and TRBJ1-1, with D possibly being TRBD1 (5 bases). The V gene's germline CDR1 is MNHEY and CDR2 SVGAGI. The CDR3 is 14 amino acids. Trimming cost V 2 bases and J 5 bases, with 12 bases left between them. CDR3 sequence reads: CASSYSGGGTEAFF. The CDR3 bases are TGTGCCAGCAGTTACAGCGGGGGAGGGACTGAAGCTTTCTTT.

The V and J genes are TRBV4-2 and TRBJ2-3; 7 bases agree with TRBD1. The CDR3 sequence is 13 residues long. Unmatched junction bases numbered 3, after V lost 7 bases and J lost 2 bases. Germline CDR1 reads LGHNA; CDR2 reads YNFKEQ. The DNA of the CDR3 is TGTGCCAGCACCGACAGGGTCACAGATACGCAGTATTTT. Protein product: CASTDRVTDTQYF.

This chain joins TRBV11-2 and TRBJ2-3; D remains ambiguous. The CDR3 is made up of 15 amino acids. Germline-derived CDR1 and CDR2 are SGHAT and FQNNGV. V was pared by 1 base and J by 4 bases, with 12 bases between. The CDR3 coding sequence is TGTGCCAGCAGCTTAGTCATCTTGGCGGCAGATACGCAGTATTTT. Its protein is CASSLVILAADTQYF.

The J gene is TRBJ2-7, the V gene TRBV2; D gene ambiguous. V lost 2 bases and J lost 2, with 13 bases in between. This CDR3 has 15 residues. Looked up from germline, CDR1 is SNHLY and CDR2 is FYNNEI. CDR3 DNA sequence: TGTGCCAGCAGTGAATCGGCAGGCCAGACCTACGAGCAGTACTTC. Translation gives CASSESAGQTYEQYF.

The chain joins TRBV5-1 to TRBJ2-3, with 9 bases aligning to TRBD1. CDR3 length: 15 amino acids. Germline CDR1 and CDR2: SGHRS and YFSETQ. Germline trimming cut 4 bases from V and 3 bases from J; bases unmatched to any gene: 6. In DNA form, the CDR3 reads TGCGCCAGCAGCCCTTCGGACAGGGGAACAGATACGCAGTATTTT. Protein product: CASSPSDRGTDTQYF.

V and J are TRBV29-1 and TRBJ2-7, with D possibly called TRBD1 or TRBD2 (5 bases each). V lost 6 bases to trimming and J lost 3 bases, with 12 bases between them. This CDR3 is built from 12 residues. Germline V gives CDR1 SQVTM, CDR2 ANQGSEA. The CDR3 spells CSVRDAHYEQYF. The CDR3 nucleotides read TGCAGCGTCCGGGACGCGCACTACGAGCAGTACTTC.

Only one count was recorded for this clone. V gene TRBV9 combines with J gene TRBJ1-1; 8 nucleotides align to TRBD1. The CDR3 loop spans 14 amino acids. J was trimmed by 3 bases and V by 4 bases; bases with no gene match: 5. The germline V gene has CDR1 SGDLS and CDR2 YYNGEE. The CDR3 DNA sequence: TGTGCCAGCAGCCCAGGACAGGGTTACACTGAAGCTTTCTTT. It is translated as CASSPGQGYTEAFF. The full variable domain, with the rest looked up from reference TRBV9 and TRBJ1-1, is DSGVTQTPKHLITATGQRVTLRCSPRSGDLSVYWYQQSLDQGLQFLIQYYNGEERAKGNILERFSAQQFPDLHSELNLSSLELGDSALYFCASSPGQGYTEAFFGQGTRLTVV.

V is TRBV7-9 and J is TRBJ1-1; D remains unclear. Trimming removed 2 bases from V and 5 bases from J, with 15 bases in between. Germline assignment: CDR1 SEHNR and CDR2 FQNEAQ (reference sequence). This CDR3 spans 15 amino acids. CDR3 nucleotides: TGTGCCAGCAGCTTATACTTGACGGGTGAAACTGAAGCTTTCTTT. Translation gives CASSLYLTGETEAFF.

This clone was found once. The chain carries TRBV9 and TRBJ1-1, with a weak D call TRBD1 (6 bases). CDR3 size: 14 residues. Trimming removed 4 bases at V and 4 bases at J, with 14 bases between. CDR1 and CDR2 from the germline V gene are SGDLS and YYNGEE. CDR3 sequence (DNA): TGTGCCAGCAGCTCGGGACAAAAGGCCACTGAAGCTTTCTTT. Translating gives CASSSGQKATEAFF.